This section outlines one TCR beta chain sequence together with its context. The antigen is undetermined. This sample was included in a study of T-cell reconstitution after alpha-beta-depleted transplantation in children. Unique molecular identifiers tagged the TCRbeta library. TCRdb passed the PCR reads through MiXCR, listing each CDR3 protein once. Here the sample spans tens of thousands of distinct CDR3 sequences, 15% to 20% being singletons. Study results and limitations: Expanded graft clones, several hundred of them, were reportedly the source of alpha-beta T cells about two months after transplant. At one year after transplant, newly produced T cells mostly accounted for T-cell counts and diversity.

Per germline, CDR1 SEHNR and CDR2 FQNEAQ (reference sequence). Trimming shortened V by 5 bases and J by 4 bases, and 15 bases separated the two germline ends. The CDR3 is 15 amino acids. The sample in question was PBMCs, mostly from graft donor cells, obtained 360 days after TCRalphabeta/CD19-depleted stem cell transplant. The clonotype was recovered from a male patient between 2 and 10 years old who had a stem cell transplant for acute lymphoblastic leukemia, so the T cells may come from the graft donor. The chain recombines TRBV7-9 with TRBJ2-1; D possibly matches TRBD1 or TRBD2 (7 bases each). This CDR3 reads CASSQTAGQYNEQFF. CDR3 bases: TGTGCCAGCAGCCAAACAGCGGGACAGTACAATGAGCAGTTCTTC.